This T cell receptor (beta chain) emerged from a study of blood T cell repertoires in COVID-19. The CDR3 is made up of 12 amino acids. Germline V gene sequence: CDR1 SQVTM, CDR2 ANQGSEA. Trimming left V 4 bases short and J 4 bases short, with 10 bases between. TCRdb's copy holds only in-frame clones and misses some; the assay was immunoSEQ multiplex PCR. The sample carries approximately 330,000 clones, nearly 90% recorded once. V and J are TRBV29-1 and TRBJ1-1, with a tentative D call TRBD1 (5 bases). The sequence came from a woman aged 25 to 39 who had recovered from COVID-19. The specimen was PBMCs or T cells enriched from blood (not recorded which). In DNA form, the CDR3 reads TGCAGCGTTGGCGGGGCACCCACTGAAGCTTTCTTT. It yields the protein CSVGGAPTEAFF.